This T cell receptor (beta chain) was retrieved from a study of human T cells and chemical hapten exposure. Background on the study: Predominantly women, the patients had alopecia areata, totalis or universalis.

Indicated time point: patch test 1, 2 weeks after DPC sensitization. Treatment reported: therapeutic diphenylcyclopropenone sensitization with weekly scalp DPC. TCRdb ran MiXCR on the RACE reads and lists one entry per CDR3 protein. In the table there are some 400,000 distinct CDR3 sequences, more than 4.5% of which are singletons. CDR3 length equals 16 residues. Trimming removed 0 bases at V and 5 bases at J, with 14 bases between. CDR1 MGHRA and CDR2 YSYEKL come from the germline V gene. The chain combines TRBV4-1 with TRBJ2-1, with D uncertain. The source was whole blood, collected in connection with sensitization to the hapten diphenylcyclopropenone (DPC). The clonotype was recovered from a woman aged 45-65 years with alopecia areata. Some clones in this sample may be carry-over from other donors' samples. The CDR3 spells CASSQDRTDLHNEQFF. As DNA, the CDR3 is TGCGCCAGCAGCCAAGATAGGACGGACCTTCACAATGAGCAGTTCTTC.